The subject of this entry is one T cell receptor beta chain. This clone was seen just once. Its antigen target is currently unknown. No much larger clone exists at a distance of one base, and base qualities are not known. TCRbeta CDR3 regions were amplified from genomic DNA by means of the immunoSEQ Assay, a bias-controlled multiplex PCR. On the authors' methods: Within the assay, amplification of reference gene primers was used to estimate how many nucleated cells each sample contained. Sequence reads were collapsed and filtered to measure the absolute abundance of every unique TCRbeta CDR3 rearrangement. For each sample, productive Simpson clonality was calculated as the square root of Simpson's diversity index over productive rearrangements. Entries here come from immuneACCESS through TCRdb and include only in-frame sequences with V and J called. Some clones fail to appear in such tables; in the studies checked, an unresolved V gene covers under half of the shortfall, and the cause of the remainder is unknown. V and J calls and clone size are given by that table; D and trimming were obtained from the DNA. The sample data list about 190,000 clones, and 88% of these were observed just once. Clones ranked in the top ten supply roughly 4.7% of the sample.

The data are from a study of blood T cell repertoires in COVID-19 (dated by TCRdb to the early 2020s). In the study overall: Samples from collaborators originated in the United States, Italy and Spain and spanned both the acute and convalescent phases of COVID-19. The material from the prospective study consisted of cDNA or gDNA derived from T cells, B-cell-depleted T cells, or PBMCs. The dataset comprised deeply sampled blood TCRbeta repertoires from subjects exposed to, actively infected with, or recovered from COVID-19. The repertoires were made available in a free public database intended to serve as a resource for research on the immune response to SARS-CoV-2. The samples were drawn from two sources: the first 160 participants of the ongoing ImmuneRACE study, and some 1,300 subjects contributed by 6 global collaborators. A de-identified subject ID, COVID-19 status, age in years and sex were almost always included in the sample metadata. Where available, HLA class I and class II types were obtained from metadata supplied by the sample provider rather than from assay-based typing.

CDR1 and CDR2 were assigned from the germline V gene as SGHTA and FQGNSA. The CDR3 starts with the cysteine, ends with the phenylalanine, and has 16 residues. The sequence is cut down to CDR3 DNA, 48 bases in frame from base 1. V loses 6 bases at its end and J loses 3 bases; junction bases beyond the gene matches: 11. On the study overall, not on this receptor specifically: Clinical and demographic metadata were provided uncurated, with the amount varying by source and participant.

Whole blood was collected in K2EDTA tubes by collaborating institutions according to the institutions' own protocols. For TCRbeta analysis, collaborators shipped samples as frozen whole blood, isolated PBMCs, or DNA extracted from either of those sample types. The chain is assembled from TRBV7-2 and TRBJ2-1, with 7 bases in between that match TRBD1. The TCR was taken from a human donor in a cohort sampled during active COVID-19. Sequencing was done on a sample of peripheral blood. The bases are TGTGCCAGCAGTGAAACTACAGGGGTGGTCTACAATGAGCAGTTCTTC. This yields the protein CASSETTGVVYNEQFF.